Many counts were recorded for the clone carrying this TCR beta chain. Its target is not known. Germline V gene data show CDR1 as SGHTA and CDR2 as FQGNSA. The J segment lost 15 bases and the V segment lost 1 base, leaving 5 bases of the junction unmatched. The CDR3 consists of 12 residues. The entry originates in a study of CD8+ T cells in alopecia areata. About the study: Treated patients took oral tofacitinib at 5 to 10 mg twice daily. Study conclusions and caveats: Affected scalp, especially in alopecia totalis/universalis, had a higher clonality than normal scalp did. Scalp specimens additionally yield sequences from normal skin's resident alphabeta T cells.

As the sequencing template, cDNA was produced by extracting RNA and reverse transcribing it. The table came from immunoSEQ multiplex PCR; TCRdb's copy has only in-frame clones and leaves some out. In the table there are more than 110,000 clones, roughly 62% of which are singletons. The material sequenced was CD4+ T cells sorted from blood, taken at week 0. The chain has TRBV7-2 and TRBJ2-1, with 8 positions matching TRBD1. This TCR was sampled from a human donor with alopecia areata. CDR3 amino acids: CASSLGGQDRFF. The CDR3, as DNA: TGTGCCAGCAGCTTAGGGGGACAGGACCGGTTCTTC. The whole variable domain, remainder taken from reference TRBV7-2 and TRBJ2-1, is GAGVSQSPSNKVTEKGKDVELRCDPISGHTALYWYRQSLGQGLEFLIYFQGNSAPDKSGLPSDRFSAERTGGSVSTLTIQRTQQEDSAVYLCASSLGGQDRFFGPGTRLTVL.